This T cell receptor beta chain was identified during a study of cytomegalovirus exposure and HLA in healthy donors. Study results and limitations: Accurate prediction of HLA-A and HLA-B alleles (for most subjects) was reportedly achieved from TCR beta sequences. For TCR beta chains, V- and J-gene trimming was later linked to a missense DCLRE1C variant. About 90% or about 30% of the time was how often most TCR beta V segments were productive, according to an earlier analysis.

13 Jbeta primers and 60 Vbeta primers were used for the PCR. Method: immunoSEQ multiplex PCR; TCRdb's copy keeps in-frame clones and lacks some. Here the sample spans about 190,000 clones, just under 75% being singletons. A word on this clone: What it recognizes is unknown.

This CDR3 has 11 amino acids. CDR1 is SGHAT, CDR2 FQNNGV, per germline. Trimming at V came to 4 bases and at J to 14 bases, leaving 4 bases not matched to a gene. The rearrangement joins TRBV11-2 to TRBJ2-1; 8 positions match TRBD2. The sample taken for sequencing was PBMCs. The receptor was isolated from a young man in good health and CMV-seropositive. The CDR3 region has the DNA TGTGCCAGCAGCTCCGGACTAGCTGAGTTCTTC. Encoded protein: CASSSGLAEFF.